A single sample gave rise to the 26 T cell receptor beta chains below, sequenced in a study of beta chain features in type 1 diabetes. Expressed TCRB transcripts were sequenced, since all the RNA that had been isolated was reverse transcribed. Measured with immunoSEQ multiplex PCR; TCRdb has only the in-frame clones, and not every one. This table holds some 220,000 clones, roughly a tenth found once. Sequencing was performed on central memory CD4+ T cells from blood. These TCRs come from a man aged 18 to 30 in good health.

J is TRBJ2-1 and V is TRBV4-3; TRBD1 aligns across 9 bases. The V segment lost 0 bases and the J segment 5 bases; nucleotides outside the gene matches: 8. The germline gives CDR1 LGHNA, CDR2 YSLEER. This CDR3 spans 17 amino acids. As DNA, the CDR3 is TGCGCCAGCAGCCAAGATGGGGGGACAGGGTCGAACAATGAGCAGTTCTTC. It translates to CASSQDGGTGSNNEQFF.

The rearrangement links TRBV12-5 to TRBJ2-6; D gene uncertain. V was cut by 5 bases and J by 2 bases, with 10 bases left in between. The CDR3 runs to 15 residues. Germline V gene data show CDR1 as LGHNT and CDR2 as FRNRAP. The CDR3 DNA reads as TGTGCTAGTGGTCCCACAGAACCTGGGGCCAACGTCCTGACTTTC. Its protein product is CASGPTEPGANVLTF.

This CDR3 is CASSLVAGTSGNEQYF. CDR3 coding DNA: TGTGCCAGCAGCTTAGTAGCCGGGACTAGCGGTAACGAGCAGTACTTC. The J gene is TRBJ2-7, the V gene TRBV7-2, with TRBD2 identical over 11 bases. The CDR3 is 16 residues long. Per the germline V gene, CDR1 is SGHTA and CDR2 is FQGNSA. Unmatched junction bases numbered 7, after V lost 1 base and J lost 5 bases.

The chain combines TRBV4-2 with TRBJ2-1, with 10 nucleotides matching TRBD2. CDR3 length equals 18 residues. Germline CDR1 is LGHNA and CDR2 is YNFKEQ. J was trimmed by 3 bases and V by 0 bases; bases with no gene match: 8. CDR3 in amino acids: CASSQEMASGSDYNEQFF. CDR3 DNA: TGTGCCAGCAGCCAAGAGATGGCTAGCGGGAGTGACTACAATGAGCAGTTCTTC.

The chain couples TRBV30 to TRBJ2-3; D could derive from TRBD1 or TRBD2 (5 bases each). V shed 0 bases and J shed 2 bases, with 9 bases lying between them. The length of the CDR3 is 14 residues. CDR1 and CDR2 (germline): GTSNPN, SVGIG (reference sequence). CDR3 protein: CAWSVGTLTDTQYF. CDR3 nucleotide sequence: TGTGCCTGGAGTGTGGGGACCCTCACAGATACGCAGTATTTT.

The chain couples TRBV7-9 to TRBJ2-3, with D possibly being TRBD2 (5 bases). The CDR3 extends over 14 amino acids. Germline CDR1 reads SEHNR; CDR2 reads FQNEAQ (reference sequence). V gave up 3 bases and J gave up 2 bases, with 9 bases separating them. This CDR3 reads CASSFVDYTDTQYF. The CDR3 DNA is TGTGCCAGCAGCTTCGTCGACTACACAGATACGCAGTATTTT.

Points on this clone: One base away lies a much larger clone, so this may be a sequencing read error. The V call is TRBV30, the J call TRBJ1-1; 7 bases map to TRBD1. The CDR3 spans 14 residues. Germline V lookup: CDR1 GTSNPN, CDR2 SVGIG (reference sequence). V dropped 7 bases and J dropped 2; count of bases not matched to a gene: 10. CDR3 in DNA: TGTGCCTTGATGGGGGACAGCATAAACACTGAAGCTTTCTTT. Translating it yields CALMGDSINTEAFF.

The chain has TRBV29-1 and TRBJ2-3; TRBD2 matches at 9 bases. The CDR3 consists of 14 residues. Trimming removed 5 bases from V and 3 bases from J; junction bases left unmatched: 6. CDR1 is SQVTM, CDR2 ANQGSEA, per germline. The CDR3 is CSVCGRALTDTQYF. In DNA, the CDR3 is TGCAGCGTTTGCGGGAGGGCCCTGACAGATACGCAGTATTTT.

This clone was seen ten or more times. The DNA of the CDR3 is TGCGCCAGCAGCCAAGCTCTGAGACAGGATCCTCCAGAGACCCAGTACTTC. This gives the protein CASSQALRQDPPETQYF. The V gene is TRBV4-3, the J gene TRBJ2-5; possible D gene TRBD1, 6 bases. The CDR3 is made up of 17 amino acids. V lost 1 base and J 4 bases, leaving 19 bases between the germline ends. Germline V CDR1 and CDR2: LGHNA, YSLEER.

This clone came up once. The chain is built from TRBV27 and TRBJ2-1; 8 bases are a match to TRBD2. CDR1 and CDR2 (germline): MNHEY, SMNVEV (reference sequence). CDR3 length: 13 residues. V gave up 4 bases and J gave up 13 bases; unmatched junction bases: 9. The CDR3 DNA reads as TGTGCCAGCAGTTCTCTAGCGGGCCTAAGACAGTTCTTC. Protein: CASSSLAGLRQFF.

This clone has more than one count but fewer than ten. This chain joins TRBV9 and TRBJ2-6, with D perhaps matching TRBD1 (6 bases). The CDR3 is 15 residues long. Trimming took off 4 bases at V and 1 base at J, with 9 bases between the two ends. Germline-derived CDR1 and CDR2 are SGDLS and YYNGEE. CDR3: CASSPQGSGANVLTF. The DNA for the CDR3 is TGTGCCAGCAGCCCCCAGGGGTCTGGGGCCAACGTCCTGACTTTC.

This clone came up many times. V usage is TRBV19 and J usage is TRBJ1-3, with D perhaps TRBD1 (6 bases). V lost 5 bases, J lost 1 base, and 9 bases lay in between. Germline loops: CDR1 LNHDA, CDR2 SQIVND (reference sequence). The CDR3 runs 14 residues. The CDR3 DNA is TGTGCCAGTAGTTATGGGACATCTGGAAACACCATATATTTT. Its protein is CASSYGTSGNTIYF.

V gene TRBV7-3 combines with J gene TRBJ2-3, with D hard to call. V was trimmed by 1 base and J by 1 base, leaving 9 bases between them. The CDR3 consists of 15 residues. CDR1 is SGHTA, CDR2 FQGTGA, per germline. The CDR3, as DNA: TGTGCCAGCAGCTTAATGTCCAGCCGCACAGATACGCAGTATTTT. As protein: CASSLMSSRTDTQYF.

V usage is TRBV9 and J usage is TRBJ1-1; D remains ambiguous. The V and J ends lost 0 bases and 2 bases respectively, with 11 bases between them. The CDR3 spans 15 residues. Germline CDR1 reads SGDLS; CDR2 reads YYNGEE. CDR3 amino acids: CASSVVREANTEAFF. In nucleotides, the CDR3 is TGTGCCAGCAGCGTAGTAAGGGAGGCTAACACTGAAGCTTTCTTT.

The rearrangement links TRBV5-4 to TRBJ2-3; 9 positions match TRBD1. Germline V gene sequence: CDR1 SGHNT, CDR2 YYREEE (reference sequence). CDR3 length: 14 residues. V lost 2 bases and J lost 5; bases outside the gene matches: 3. The CDR3 nucleotides read TGTGCCAGCAGCTTTGGACAGGGGTTAGATACGCAGTATTTT. Translation: CASSFGQGLDTQYF.

This clone has more than one count but fewer than ten. This chain joins TRBV7-7 and TRBJ2-2; D gene unclear. V was shortened by 5 bases and J by 7 bases, with 17 bases between the two germline ends. The CDR3 loop spans 15 amino acids. In germline, CDR1 is SSHAT, CDR2 FNYEAQ (reference sequence). The CDR3, as DNA: TGTGCCAGCAGCCCCCGAGACGGAGTCTACGGGGAGCTGTTTTTT. This encodes CASSPRDGVYGELFF.

This clone has only one observation. The genes are TRBV19 and TRBJ1-2; 7 bases line up with TRBD1. This CDR3 has 14 amino acids. After removal of 5 bases from V and 7 bases from J, the junction contained 10 bases not matched to a gene. The germline V gene has CDR1 LNHDA and CDR2 SQIVND (reference sequence). The CDR3 protein is CASSVRDSYVGYTF. The DNA for the CDR3 is TGTGCCAGTAGTGTCCGGGACAGTTATGTTGGCTACACCTTC.

This chain joins TRBV9 and TRBJ2-2; D call uncertain. The CDR3 spans 14 residues. Looked up from germline, CDR1 is SGDLS and CDR2 is YYNGEE. Trimming pared 0 bases from V and 3 bases from J, leaving 6 bases between. Here the CDR3 DNA reads TGTGCCAGCAGCGTAGATTGGGACACCGGGGAGCTGTTTTTT. Residues: CASSVDWDTGELFF.

This clone has only a few counts. This chain joins TRBV27 and TRBJ1-2, with D possibly being TRBD1 (5 bases). The CDR3 totals 13 residues. Trimming pared 5 bases from V and 7 bases from J, leaving 14 bases between. Germline V gives CDR1 MNHEY, CDR2 SMNVEV (reference sequence). CDR3 sequence: CASSPLGDGGYTF. The DNA of the CDR3 is TGTGCCAGCAGTCCACTAGGGGATGGTGGCTACACCTTC.

V and J are TRBV7-2 and TRBJ1-1; a weak D match, TRBD1 (5 bases). The germline CDR1 and CDR2 sequences are SGHTA and FQGNSA. V lost 2 bases and J 4 bases, leaving 11 bases between the germline ends. This CDR3 has 14 residues. The CDR3 reads CASSLYDGGTEAFF. The CDR3 DNA is TGTGCCAGCAGCTTATATGATGGGGGCACTGAAGCTTTCTTT.

V and J are TRBV7-2 and TRBJ2-2, with D tentatively TRBD1 (7 bases). Looked up from germline, CDR1 is SGHTA and CDR2 is FQGNSA. V lost 6 bases and J lost 7, with 18 bases in between. This CDR3 contains 15 residues. This CDR3 reads CASRTPAGGGGELFF. The CDR3 region has the DNA TGTGCCAGCAGAACACCGGCAGGGGGAGGCGGGGAGCTGTTTTTT. Using reference TRBV7-2 and TRBJ2-2 for the parts outside the CDR3, the full variable domain is GAGVSQSPSNKVTEKGKDVELRCDPISGHTALYWYRQSLGQGLEFLIYFQGNSAPDKSGLPSDRFSAERTGGSVSTLTIQRTQQEDSAVYLCASRTPAGGGGELFFGEGSRLTVL.

The chain carries TRBV10-3 and TRBJ1-1; perhaps TRBD1 as D (6 bases). Germline V CDR1 and CDR2: ENHRY, SYGVKD. The CDR3 sequence is 14 residues long. Trimming stripped 4 bases from V and 0 bases from J, with 9 bases between. In DNA form, the CDR3 reads TGTGCCATCAGTGGGACAGAGCTGAACACTGAAGCTTTCTTT. Protein: CAISGTELNTEAFF.

This clone was seen at least ten times. The V gene is TRBV7-9, the J gene TRBJ2-3; possibly TRBD1 for D (5 bases). The CDR3 has 15 residues. Germline assignment: CDR1 SEHNR and CDR2 FQNEAQ (reference sequence). V was cut by 3 bases and J by 4 bases, with 14 bases left in between. This chain's CDR3 is CASSLAPVGPDTQYF. The CDR3 DNA follows: TGTGCCAGCAGCTTGGCCCCGGTGGGGCCAGATACGCAGTATTTT.

CDR3 amino acids: CASSWALKVEQYF. CDR3 sequence (DNA): TGTGCCAGCAGCTGGGCATTGAAAGTCGAGCAGTACTTC. The chain uses TRBV5-6 and TRBJ2-7; D is undetermined. Per the germline V gene, CDR1 is SGHDT and CDR2 is YYEEEE. V dropped 3 bases and J dropped 6 bases, with 13 bases sitting between them. The CDR3 consists of 13 residues.

The rearrangement uses TRBV28 and TRBJ2-7, with 7 bases that match TRBD1. The germline gives CDR1 MDHEN, CDR2 SYDVKM. The CDR3 sequence is 15 residues long. The trim removed 7 bases at V and 3 bases at J, leaving 12 bases unmatched. The CDR3 reads CASTDHGTENYEQYF. The DNA of the CDR3 is TGTGCCAGCACCGACCATGGGACAGAGAACTACGAGCAGTACTTC.

Turning to this clone: A far larger clone is one nucleotide away, so this likely arose from a read error. V is TRBV5-4 and J is TRBJ2-2; D possibly corresponds to TRBD1 (6 bases). The CDR3 length is 15 residues. CDR1 is SGHNT and CDR2 is YYREEE in the germline V gene (reference sequence). V was clipped by 1 base and J by 4 bases, with 11 bases between them. The CDR3 loop reads CASSLPGERTGELFF. The DNA of the CDR3 is TGTGCCAGCAGCTTGCCAGGGGAGCGCACCGGGGAGCTGTTTTTT.